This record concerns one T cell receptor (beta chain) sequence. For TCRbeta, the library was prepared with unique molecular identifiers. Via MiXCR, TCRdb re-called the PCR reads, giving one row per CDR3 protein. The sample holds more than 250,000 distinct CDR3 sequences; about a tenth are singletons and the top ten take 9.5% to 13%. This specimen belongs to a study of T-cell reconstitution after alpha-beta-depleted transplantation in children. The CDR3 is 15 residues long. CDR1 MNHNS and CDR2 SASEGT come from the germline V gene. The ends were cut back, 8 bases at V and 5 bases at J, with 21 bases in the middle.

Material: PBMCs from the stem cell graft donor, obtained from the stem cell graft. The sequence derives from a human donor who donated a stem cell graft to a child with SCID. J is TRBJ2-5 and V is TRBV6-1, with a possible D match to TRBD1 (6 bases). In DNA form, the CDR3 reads TGTGCCAGCGCCCCAACAGGGTTCCGAGGGGAGACCCAGTACTTC. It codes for CASAPTGFRGETQYF.